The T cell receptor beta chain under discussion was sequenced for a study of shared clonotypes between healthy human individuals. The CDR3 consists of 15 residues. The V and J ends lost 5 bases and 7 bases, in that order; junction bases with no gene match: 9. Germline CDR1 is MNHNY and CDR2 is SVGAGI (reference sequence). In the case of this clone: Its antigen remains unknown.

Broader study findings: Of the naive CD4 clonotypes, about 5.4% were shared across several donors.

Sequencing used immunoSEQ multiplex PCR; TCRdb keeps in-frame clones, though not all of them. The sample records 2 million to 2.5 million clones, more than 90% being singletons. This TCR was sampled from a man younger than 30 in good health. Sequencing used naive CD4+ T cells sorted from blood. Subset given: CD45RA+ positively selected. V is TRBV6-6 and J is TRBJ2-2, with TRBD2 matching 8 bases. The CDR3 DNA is TGTGCCAGCAGTCACCCGGGACTAGGATTCGGGGAGCTGTTTTTT. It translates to CASSHPGLGFGELFF.